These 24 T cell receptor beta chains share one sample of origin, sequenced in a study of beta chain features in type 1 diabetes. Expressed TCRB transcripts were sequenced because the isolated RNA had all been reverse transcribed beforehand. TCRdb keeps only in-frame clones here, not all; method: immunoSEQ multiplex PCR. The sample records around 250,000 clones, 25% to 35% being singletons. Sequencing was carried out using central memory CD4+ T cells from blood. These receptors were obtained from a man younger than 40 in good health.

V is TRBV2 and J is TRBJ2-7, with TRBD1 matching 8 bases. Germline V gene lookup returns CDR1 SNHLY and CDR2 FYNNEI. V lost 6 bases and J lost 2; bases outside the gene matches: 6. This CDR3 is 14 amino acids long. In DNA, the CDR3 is TGTGCCAGCAGGGACAGGGAAGACACCTACGAGCAGTACTTC. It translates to CASRDREDTYEQYF.

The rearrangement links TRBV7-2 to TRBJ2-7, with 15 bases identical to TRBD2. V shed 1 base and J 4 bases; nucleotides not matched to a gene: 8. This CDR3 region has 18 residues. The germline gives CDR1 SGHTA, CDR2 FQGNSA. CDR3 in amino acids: CASSLGGTSGRPGYEQYF. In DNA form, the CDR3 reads TGTGCCAGCAGCTTAGGCGGGACTAGCGGGAGGCCTGGGTACGAGCAGTACTTC.

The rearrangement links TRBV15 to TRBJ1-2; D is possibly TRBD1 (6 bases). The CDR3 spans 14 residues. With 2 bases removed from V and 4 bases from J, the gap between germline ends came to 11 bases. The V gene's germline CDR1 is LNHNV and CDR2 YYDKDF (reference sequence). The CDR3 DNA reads TGTGCCACCAGCAGAACTCTGGACAGCTATGGCTACACCTTC. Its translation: CATSRTLDSYGYTF.

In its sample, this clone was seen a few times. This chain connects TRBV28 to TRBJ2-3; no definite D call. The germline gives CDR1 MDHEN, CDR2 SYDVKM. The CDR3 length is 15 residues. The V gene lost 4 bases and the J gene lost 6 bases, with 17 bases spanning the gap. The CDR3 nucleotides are TGTGCCAGCAGTTCCCGTACTATGCAAGCGGATACGCAGTATTTT. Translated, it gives CASSSRTMQADTQYF.

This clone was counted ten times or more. CDR3 residues: CASSQGVSSPTDTQYF. The DNA of the CDR3 is TGTGCCAGCAGCCAAGGAGTAAGCAGTCCCACAGATACGCAGTATTTT. The chain combines TRBV4-2 with TRBJ2-3; no definite D call. Germline V gene sequence: CDR1 LGHNA, CDR2 YNFKEQ. The CDR3 is 16 amino acids. Trimming took off 1 base at V and 2 bases at J, with 13 bases between the two ends.

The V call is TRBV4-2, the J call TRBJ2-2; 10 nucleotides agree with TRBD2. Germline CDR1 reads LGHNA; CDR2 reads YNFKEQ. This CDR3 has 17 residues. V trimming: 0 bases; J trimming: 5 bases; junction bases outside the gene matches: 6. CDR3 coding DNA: TGTGCCAGCAGCCAAGAAAAACTAGCGGGGCGAACCGGGGAGCTGTTTTTT. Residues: CASSQEKLAGRTGELFF.

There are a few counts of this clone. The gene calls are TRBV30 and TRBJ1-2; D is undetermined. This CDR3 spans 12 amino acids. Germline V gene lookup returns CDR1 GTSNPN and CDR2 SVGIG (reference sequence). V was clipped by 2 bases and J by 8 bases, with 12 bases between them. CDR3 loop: CAWSPSAGGYTF. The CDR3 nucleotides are TGTGCCTGGAGTCCCAGTGCGGGGGGCTACACCTTC.

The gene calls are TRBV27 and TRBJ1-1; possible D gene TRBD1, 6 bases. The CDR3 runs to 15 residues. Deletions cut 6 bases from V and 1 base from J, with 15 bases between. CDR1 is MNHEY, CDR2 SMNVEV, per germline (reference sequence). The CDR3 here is CASRHKQGQNTEAFF. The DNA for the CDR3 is TGTGCCAGCAGGCACAAACAGGGACAGAACACTGAAGCTTTCTTT.

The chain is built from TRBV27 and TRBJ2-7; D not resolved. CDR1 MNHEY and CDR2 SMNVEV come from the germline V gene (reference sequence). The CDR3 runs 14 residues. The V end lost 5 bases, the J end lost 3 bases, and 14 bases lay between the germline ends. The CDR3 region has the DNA TGTGCCAGCAGTCGAGACGGCTCCTACTACGAGCAGTACTTC. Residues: CASSRDGSYYEQYF.

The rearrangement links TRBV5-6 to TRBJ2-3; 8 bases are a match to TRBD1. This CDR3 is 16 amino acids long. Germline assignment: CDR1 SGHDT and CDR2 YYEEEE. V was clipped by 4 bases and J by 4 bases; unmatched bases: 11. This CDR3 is CASSTGQGWRADTQYF. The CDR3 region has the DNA TGTGCCAGCAGCACCGGACAGGGCTGGCGTGCAGATACGCAGTATTTT. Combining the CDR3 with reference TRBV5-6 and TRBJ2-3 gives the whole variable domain DAGVTQSPTHLIKTRGQQVTLRCSPKSGHDTVSWYQQALGQGPQFIFQYYEEEERQRGNFPDRFSGHQFPNYSSELNVNALLLGDSALYLCASSTGQGWRADTQYFGPGTRLTVL.

In nucleotides, the CDR3 is TGTGCCAGCAGTTTTCCTGGAAACTCCTACAATGAGCAGTTCTTC. As protein: CASSFPGNSYNEQFF. This rearrangement joins TRBV28 to TRBJ2-1; D not certain. The CDR3 is made up of 15 amino acids. Deletions cut 3 bases from V and 0 bases from J, with 9 bases between. Germline assignment: CDR1 MDHEN and CDR2 SYDVKM.

In DNA form, the CDR3 reads TGTGCCAGCAGCGGACAGGGAAATTCCTACAATGAGCAGTTCTTC. It yields the protein CASSGQGNSYNEQFF. The chain combines TRBV11-2 with TRBJ2-1; 8 nucleotides match TRBD1. Germline trimming cut 5 bases from V and 1 base from J; bases unmatched to any gene: 4. Germline assignment: CDR1 SGHAT and CDR2 FQNNGV. CDR3 size: 15 residues.

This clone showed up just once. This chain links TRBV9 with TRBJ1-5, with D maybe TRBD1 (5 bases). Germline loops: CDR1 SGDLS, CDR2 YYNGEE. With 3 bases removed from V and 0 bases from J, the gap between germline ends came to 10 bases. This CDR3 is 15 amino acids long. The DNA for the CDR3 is TGTGCCAGCAGCGCCGGACATTTTAGCAATCAGCCCCAGCATTTT. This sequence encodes CASSAGHFSNQPQHF. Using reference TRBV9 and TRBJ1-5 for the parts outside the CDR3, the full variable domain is DSGVTQTPKHLITATGQRVTLRCSPRSGDLSVYWYQQSLDQGLQFLIQYYNGEERAKGNILERFSAQQFPDLHSELNLSSLELGDSALYFCASSAGHFSNQPQHFGDGTRLSIL.

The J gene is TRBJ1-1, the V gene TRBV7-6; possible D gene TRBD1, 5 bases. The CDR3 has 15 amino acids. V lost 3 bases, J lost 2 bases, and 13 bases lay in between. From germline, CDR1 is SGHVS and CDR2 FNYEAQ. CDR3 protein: CASSLSPTANTEAFF. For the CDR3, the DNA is TGTGCCAGCAGCTTGTCCCCGACAGCCAACACTGAAGCTTTCTTT.

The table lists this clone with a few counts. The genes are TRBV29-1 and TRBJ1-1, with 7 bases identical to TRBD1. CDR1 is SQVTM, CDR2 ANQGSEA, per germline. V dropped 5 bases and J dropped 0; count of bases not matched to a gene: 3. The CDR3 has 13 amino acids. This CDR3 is CSVRQGVNTEAFF. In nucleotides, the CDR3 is TGCAGCGTTAGACAGGGAGTGAACACTGAAGCTTTCTTT.

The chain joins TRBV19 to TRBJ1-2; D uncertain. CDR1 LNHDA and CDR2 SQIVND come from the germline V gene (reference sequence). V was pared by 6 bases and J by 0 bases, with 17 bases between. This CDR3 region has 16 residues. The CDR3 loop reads CASSGRSSGANYGYTF. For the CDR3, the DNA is TGTGCCAGTAGCGGGCGCTCGTCTGGAGCTAACTATGGCTACACCTTC.

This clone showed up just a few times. CDR3 loop: CASREGPGGYEQYF. The CDR3 DNA follows: TGTGCCAGCAGAGAGGGACCAGGAGGCTACGAGCAGTACTTC. The J gene is TRBJ2-7, the V gene TRBV27; D is perhaps TRBD1 or TRBD2 (5 bases each). The V gene lost 6 bases and the J gene lost 3 bases, with 15 bases spanning the gap. Germline values: CDR1 MNHEY, CDR2 SMNVEV (reference sequence). This CDR3 has 14 amino acids.

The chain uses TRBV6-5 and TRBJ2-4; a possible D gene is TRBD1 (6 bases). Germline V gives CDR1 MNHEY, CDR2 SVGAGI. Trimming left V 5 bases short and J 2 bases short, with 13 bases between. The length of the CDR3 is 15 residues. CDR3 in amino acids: CASSGEGGSKNIQYF. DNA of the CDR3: TGTGCCAGCAGTGGCGAAGGGGGATCCAAAAACATTCAGTACTTC.

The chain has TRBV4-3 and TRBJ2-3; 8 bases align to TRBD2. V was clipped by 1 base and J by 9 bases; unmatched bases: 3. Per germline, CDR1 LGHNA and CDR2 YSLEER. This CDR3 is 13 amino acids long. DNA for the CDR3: TGCGCCAGCAGCCAAGTTGCGGGGGGAACGCAGTATTTT. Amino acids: CASSQVAGGTQYF.

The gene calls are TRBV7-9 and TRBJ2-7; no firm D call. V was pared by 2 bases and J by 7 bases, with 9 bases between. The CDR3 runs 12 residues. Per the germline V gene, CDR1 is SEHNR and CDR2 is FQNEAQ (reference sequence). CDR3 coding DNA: TGTGCCAGCAGCTTATTTGAGCAGGAGCAGTACTTC. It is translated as CASSLFEQEQYF.

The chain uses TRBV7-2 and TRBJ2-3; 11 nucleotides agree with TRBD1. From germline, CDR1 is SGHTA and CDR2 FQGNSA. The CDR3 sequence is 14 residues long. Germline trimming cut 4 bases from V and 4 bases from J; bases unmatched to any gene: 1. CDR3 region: CASSWDRGSDTQYF. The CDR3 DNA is TGTGCCAGCAGCTGGGACAGGGGGTCAGATACGCAGTATTTT.

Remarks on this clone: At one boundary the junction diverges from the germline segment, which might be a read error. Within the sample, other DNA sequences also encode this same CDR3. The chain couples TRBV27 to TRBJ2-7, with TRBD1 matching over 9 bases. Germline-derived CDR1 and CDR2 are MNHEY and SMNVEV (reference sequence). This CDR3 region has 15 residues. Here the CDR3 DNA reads TGTGCCAGTAGTTCCACAGGGGGCCTCCTTCGTGAGCAGTACTTC. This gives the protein CASSSTGGLLREQYF.

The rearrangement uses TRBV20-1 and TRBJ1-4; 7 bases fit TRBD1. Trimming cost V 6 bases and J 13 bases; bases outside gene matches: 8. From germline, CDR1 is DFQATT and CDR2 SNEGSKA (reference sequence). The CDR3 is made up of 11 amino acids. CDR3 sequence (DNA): TGCAGTGCAATTACAGGGGAGCGACTGTTTTTT. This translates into CSAITGERLFF.

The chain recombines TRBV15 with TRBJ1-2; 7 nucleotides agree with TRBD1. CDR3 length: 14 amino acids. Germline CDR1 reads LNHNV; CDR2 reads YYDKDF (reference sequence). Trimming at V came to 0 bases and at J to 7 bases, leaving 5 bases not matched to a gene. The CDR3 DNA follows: TGTGCCACCAGCAGAGAGTCACAGGGGAGTGGCTACACCTTC. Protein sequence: CATSRESQGSGYTF.